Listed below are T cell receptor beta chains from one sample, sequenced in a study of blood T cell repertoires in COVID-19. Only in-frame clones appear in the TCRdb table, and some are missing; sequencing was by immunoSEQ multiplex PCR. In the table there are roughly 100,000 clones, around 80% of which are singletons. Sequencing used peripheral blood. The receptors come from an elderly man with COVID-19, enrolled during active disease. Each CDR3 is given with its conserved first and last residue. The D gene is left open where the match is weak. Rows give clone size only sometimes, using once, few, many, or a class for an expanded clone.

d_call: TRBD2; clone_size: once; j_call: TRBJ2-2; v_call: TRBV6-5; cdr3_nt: TGTGCCAGCACGGGACTAGCTGCTACCGGGGAGCTGTTTTTT; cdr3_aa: CASTGLAATGELFF
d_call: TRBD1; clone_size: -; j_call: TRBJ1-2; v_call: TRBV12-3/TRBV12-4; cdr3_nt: TGTGCCAGCAGTCAACAGGGGGTAACCGACTACACCTTC; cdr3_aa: CASSQQGVTDYTF
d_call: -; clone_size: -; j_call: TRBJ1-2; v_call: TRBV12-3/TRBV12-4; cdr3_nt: TGTGCCAGCAGTTTCAGGGGCCGTGGCTACACCTTC; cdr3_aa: CASSFRGRGYTF
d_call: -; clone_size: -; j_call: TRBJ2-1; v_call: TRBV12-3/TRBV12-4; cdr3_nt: TGTGCCAGCACCTTAGCCCAACAGGAGCAGTTCTTC; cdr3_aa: CASTLAQQEQFF
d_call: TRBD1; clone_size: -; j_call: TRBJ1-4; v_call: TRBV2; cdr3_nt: TGTGCCAGCAGTGTACAGGGGGGGAGTGAAAAACTGTTTTTT; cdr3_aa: CASSVQGGSEKLFF
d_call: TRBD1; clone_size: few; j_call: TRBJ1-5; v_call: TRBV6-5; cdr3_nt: TGTGCCAGCAGTTTACGACAGGGGATGGGCAATCAGCCCCAGCATTTT; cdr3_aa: CASSLRQGMGNQPQHF
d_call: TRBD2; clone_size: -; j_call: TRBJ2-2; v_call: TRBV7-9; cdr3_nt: TGTGCCACTGATACTAGCGACCAGAACACCGGGGAGCTGTTTTTT; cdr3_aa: CATDTSDQNTGELFF
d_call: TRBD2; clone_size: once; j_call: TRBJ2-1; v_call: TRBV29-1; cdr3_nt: TGCAGCGTTGTTGGGACTAGCGGTTTAAATGAGCAGTTCTTC; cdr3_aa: CSVVGTSGLNEQFF
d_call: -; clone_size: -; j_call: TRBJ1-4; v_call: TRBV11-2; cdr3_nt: TGTGCCAGCAGCTCCCTGATAGAGGTAGAAGGTGGAAAACTGTTTTTT; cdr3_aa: CASSSLIEVEGGKLFF
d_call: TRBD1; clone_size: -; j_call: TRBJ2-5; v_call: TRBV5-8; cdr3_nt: TGTGCCAGCAGCTTGGCCACGGGCAGGGGGTGGAGAGAGACCCAGTACTTC; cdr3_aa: CASSLATGRGWRETQYF
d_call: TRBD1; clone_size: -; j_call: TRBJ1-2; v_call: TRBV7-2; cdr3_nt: TGTGCCAGCAGCTTGAGGCTAACAGGGGATAATGGCTACACCTTC; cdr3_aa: CASSLRLTGDNGYTF
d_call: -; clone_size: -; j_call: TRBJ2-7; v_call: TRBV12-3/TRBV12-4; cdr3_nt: TGTGCCAGCAGTTTGGTCCCGGGCTACGAGCAGTACTTC; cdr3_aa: CASSLVPGYEQYF
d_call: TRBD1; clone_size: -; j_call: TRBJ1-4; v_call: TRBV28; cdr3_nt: TGTGCCAGCATCGACAGGGGAGAAAAACTGTTTTTT; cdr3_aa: CASIDRGEKLFF
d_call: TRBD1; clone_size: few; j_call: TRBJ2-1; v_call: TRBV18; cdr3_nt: TGTGCCAGCTCACCCCAGACAGGGGCCGGGAGTGAGCAGTTCTTC; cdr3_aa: CASSPQTGAGSEQFF
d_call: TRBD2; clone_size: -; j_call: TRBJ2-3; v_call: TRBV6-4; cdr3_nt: TGTGCCAGCAGTGACTCGAGTCGGTCGGGTGGGACTAGCGGGACCACTAGCACAGATACGCAGTATTTT; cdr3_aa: CASSDSSRSGGTSGTTSTDTQYF
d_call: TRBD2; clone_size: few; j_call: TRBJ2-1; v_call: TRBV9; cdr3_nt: TGTGCCAGCAGCTTAACTAGCGGGAACGATGAGCAGTTCTTC; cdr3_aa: CASSLTSGNDEQFF
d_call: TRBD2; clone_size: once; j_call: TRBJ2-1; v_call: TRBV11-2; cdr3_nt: TGTGCCATTAGTAGCGGGAGTAGCTCCTACAATGAGCAGTTCTTC; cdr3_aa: CAISSGSSSYNEQFF
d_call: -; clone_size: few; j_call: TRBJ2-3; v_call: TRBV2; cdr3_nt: TGTGCCAGCTTGTGGGCGGGAAGCACAGATACGCAGTATTTT; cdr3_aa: CASLWAGSTDTQYF
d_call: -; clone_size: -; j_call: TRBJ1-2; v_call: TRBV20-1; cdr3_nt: TGCAGTGCTACGCAGGGCTATGGCTACACCTTC; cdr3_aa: CSATQGYGYTF
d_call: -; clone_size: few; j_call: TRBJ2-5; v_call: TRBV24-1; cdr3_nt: TGTGCCACCAGTGATGCTACCGCGGGTGGAGGGAGTGGGGAGACCCAGTACTTC; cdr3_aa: CATSDATAGGGSGETQYF
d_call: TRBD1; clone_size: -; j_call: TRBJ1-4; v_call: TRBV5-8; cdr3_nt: TGTGCCAGCAGCTCCGGGACAGGGGTCGTTAATGAAAAACTGTTTTTT; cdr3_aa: CASSSGTGVVNEKLFF
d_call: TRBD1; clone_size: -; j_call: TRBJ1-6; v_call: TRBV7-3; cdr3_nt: TGTGCCAGCAGCTTGACAGGGGGCGCTTATAATTCACCCCTCCACTTT; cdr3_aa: CASSLTGGAYNSPLHF
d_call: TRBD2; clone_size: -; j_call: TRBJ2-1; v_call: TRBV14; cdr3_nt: TGTGCCAGCAGCCATTTTCGGACTAGCAGCTACAATGAGCAGTTCTTC; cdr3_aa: CASSHFRTSSYNEQFF
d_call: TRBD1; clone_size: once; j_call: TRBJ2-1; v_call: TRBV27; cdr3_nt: TGTGCCAGCAGTACCAACAGGGGTAACTACAATGAGCAGTTCTTC; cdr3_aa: CASSTNRGNYNEQFF
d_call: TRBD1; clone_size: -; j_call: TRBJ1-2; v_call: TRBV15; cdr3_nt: TGTGCCACCAGCCCGAGACAGGGAGGCTATGGCTACACCTTC; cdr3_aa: CATSPRQGGYGYTF
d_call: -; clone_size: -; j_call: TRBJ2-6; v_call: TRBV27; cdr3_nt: TGTGCCAGCAGTTTGGTCGGGGGAACTGGGGCCAACGTCCTGACTTTC; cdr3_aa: CASSLVGGTGANVLTF
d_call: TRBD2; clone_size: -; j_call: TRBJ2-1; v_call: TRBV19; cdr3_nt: TGTGCCAGTAGTACATCTCTAGCGGGAGCGAGACGGGGGCAGTTCTTC; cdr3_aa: CASSTSLAGARRGQFF
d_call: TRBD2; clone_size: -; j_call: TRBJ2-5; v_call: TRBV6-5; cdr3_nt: TGTGCCAGCAGGAAGGGACTAGCCGGCCGAGAGACCCAGTACTTC; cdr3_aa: CASRKGLAGRETQYF
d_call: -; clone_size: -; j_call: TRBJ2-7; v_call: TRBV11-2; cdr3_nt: TGTGCCAGCAGCTTTAACCCCCGACAGGACTACGAGCAGTACTTC; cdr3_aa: CASSFNPRQDYEQYF
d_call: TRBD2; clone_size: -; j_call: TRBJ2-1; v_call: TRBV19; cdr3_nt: TGTGCCAGTAGTAGACTAGCGGGAGGCCGAAATGAGCAGTTCTTC; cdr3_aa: CASSRLAGGRNEQFF
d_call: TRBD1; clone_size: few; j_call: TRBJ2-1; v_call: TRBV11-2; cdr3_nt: TGTGCCAGCAGCCTCCGACAGGGGACCTACAATGAGCAGTTCTTC; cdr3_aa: CASSLRQGTYNEQFF
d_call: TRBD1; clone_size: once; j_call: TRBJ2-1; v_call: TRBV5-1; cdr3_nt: TGCGCCAGCAGTAGACAGGGTGGCGTCTCCTACAATGAGCAGTTCTTC; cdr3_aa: CASSRQGGVSYNEQFF
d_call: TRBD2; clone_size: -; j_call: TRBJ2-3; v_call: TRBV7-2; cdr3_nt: TGTGCCAGCAGTCTCACTAGCGCCCAAGGCACAGATACGCAGTATTTT; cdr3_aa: CASSLTSAQGTDTQYF
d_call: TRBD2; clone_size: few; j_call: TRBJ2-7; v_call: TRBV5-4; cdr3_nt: TGTGCCAGCAGCTTGTTACTACTAGCGGGAGGGCAGGGCGAGCAGTACTTC; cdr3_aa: CASSLLLLAGGQGEQYF
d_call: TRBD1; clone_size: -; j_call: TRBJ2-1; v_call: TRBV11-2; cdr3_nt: TGTGCCAGCAGCTTAGGACTGATGGGACAGGGTCAAGGGGAGCAGTTCTTC; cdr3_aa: CASSLGLMGQGQGEQFF
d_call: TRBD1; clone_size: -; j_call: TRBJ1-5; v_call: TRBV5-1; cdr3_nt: TGCGCCAGCAGCCCTGGGACAGCCAATCAGCCCCAGCATTTT; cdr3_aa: CASSPGTANQPQHF
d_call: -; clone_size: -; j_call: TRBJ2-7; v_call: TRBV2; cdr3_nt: TGTGCCAGCAGCAGACAGGTTCCTAACGAGCAGTACTTC; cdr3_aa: CASSRQVPNEQYF
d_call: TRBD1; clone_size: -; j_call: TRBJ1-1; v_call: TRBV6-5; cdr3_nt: TGTGCCAGCAGTCCATCGACAGGGGGCGACACTGAAGCTTTCTTT; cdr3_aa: CASSPSTGGDTEAFF
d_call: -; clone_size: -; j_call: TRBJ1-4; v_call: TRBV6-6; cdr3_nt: TGTGCCAGCAGTTACTCGACAGACGCAAATGAAAAACTGTTTTTT; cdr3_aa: CASSYSTDANEKLFF
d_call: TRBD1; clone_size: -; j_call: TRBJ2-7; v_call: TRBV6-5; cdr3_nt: TGTGCCAGCAGTTACTCCTTCGGGACAGGGGAGCAGTACTTC; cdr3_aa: CASSYSFGTGEQYF
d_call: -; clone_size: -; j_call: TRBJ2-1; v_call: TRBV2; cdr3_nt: TGTGCCACCTGGAGCGGGGAGCAGTTCTTC; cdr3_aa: CATWSGEQFF
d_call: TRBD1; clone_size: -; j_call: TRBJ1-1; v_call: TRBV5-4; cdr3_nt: TGTGCCAGCAGCTGGACAGGAGGCGAAGCTTTCTTT; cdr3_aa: CASSWTGGEAFF
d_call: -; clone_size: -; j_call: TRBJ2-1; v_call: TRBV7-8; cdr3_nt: TGTGCCTCGGCCGGACAACAATACAATGAGCAGTTCTTC; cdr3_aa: CASAGQQYNEQFF
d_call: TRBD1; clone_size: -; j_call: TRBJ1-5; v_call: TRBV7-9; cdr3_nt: TGTGCCAGCAGCGCCTCCGGGACAGGGGGCAATCAGCCCCAGCATTTT; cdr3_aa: CASSASGTGGNQPQHF
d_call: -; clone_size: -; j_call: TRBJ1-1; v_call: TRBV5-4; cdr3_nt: TGTGCCAGCAGCGACTCCCCGGGGGGAGCTTTCTTT; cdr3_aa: CASSDSPGGAFF
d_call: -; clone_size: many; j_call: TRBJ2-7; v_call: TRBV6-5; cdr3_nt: TGTGCCAGCAGGTCGGACTTCGCCTACGAGCAGTACTTC; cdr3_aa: CASRSDFAYEQYF
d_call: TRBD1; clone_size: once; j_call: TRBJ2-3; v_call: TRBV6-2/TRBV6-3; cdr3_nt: TGTGCCAGCAGTTCTACAGGGGTCATCACAGATACGCAGTATTTT; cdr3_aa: CASSSTGVITDTQYF
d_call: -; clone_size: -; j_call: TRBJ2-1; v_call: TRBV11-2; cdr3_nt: TGTGCCAGCAGCACTCTAGCCCCACTATACAATGAGCAGTTCTTC; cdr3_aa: CASSTLAPLYNEQFF
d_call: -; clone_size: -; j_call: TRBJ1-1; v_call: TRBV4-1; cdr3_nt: TGCGCCAGCAGCCAAGGACGGGGAAACACTGAAGCTTTCTTT; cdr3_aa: CASSQGRGNTEAFF